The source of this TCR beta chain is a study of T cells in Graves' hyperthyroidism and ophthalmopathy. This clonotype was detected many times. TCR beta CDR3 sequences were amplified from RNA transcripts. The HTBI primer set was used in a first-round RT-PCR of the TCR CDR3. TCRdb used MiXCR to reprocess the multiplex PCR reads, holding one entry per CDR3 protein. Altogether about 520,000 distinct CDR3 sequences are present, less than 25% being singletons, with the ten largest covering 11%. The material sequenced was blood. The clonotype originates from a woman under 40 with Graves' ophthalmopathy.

CDR3 amino acids: CASSSIGYQPQHF. Here the CDR3 DNA reads TGTGCCAGCAGTTCTATAGGGTATCAGCCCCAGCATTTT. V usage is TRBV28 and J usage is TRBJ1-5; D is unresolved. The CDR3 consists of 13 residues. V lost 4 bases, J lost 5 bases, and 9 bases lay in between. The germline gives CDR1 MDHEN, CDR2 SYDVKM.